These 23 T cell receptor beta chains were all obtained from the same sample, sequenced in a study of blood T cell repertoires in COVID-19 (dated by TCRdb to about 2020). Library method: the immunoSEQ multiplex PCR assay. This immuneACCESS table, as held by TCRdb, lists in-frame sequences with V and J called but not all clones. Of the missing ones, under half trace to an unresolved V gene in checked studies; the others have no known cause. The sample profile shows approximately 160,000 clones; 84% of them were found once. The ten biggest clones cover approximately 7.7% of the sample. The sequenced sample was peripheral blood. The receptors come from a man aged 40-55 years who had recovered from COVID-19.

The chain joins TRBV11-2 to TRBJ2-1; the D gene is possibly TRBD2 (6 bases). Trimming stripped 3 bases from V and 5 bases from J, with 20 bases between. CDR3 length equals 17 residues. The germline gives CDR1 SGHAT, CDR2 FQNNGV. The CDR3 region is CASSFRRVGTGNNEQFF. The CDR3 bases are TGTGCCAGCAGCTTCCGGAGGGTCGGGACGGGGAACAATGAGCAGTTCTTC. Looking up the rest from reference TRBV11-2 and TRBJ2-1 gives the full variable domain: EAGVAQSPRYKIIEKRQSVAFWCNPISGHATLYWYQQILGQGPKLLIQFQNNGVVDDSQLPKDRFSAERLKGVDSTLKIQPAKLEDSAVYLCASSFRRVGTGNNEQFFGPGTRLTVL.

This chain uses TRBV5-8 with TRBJ2-2, with 13 nucleotides matching TRBD2. V gave up 4 bases and J gave up 2 bases; unmatched junction bases: 2. Per germline, CDR1 SGHTS and CDR2 YDEGEE. This CDR3 has 16 residues. CDR3 loop: CASSPGLAGNTGELFF. The CDR3 DNA reads as TGTGCCAGCAGCCCGGGACTAGCGGGAAACACCGGGGAGCTGTTTTTT.

The V call is TRBV11-2, the J call TRBJ2-3; TRBD1 matches at 10 bases. CDR1 and CDR2 (germline): SGHAT, FQNNGV. The J segment lost 6 bases and the V segment lost 4 bases, leaving 10 bases of the junction unmatched. This CDR3 comprises 16 residues. The CDR3 is CASSSWGQGFLDTQYF. The CDR3 DNA is TGTGCCAGCAGCTCTTGGGGACAGGGGTTTTTGGATACGCAGTATTTT.

The chain is built from TRBV3-1 (or the pseudogene TRBV3-2) and TRBJ1-4, with 7 bases lining up with TRBD1. CDR1 and CDR2 (germline): LGHDT, YNNKEL (reference sequence). CDR3 size: 17 residues. V was clipped by 0 bases and J by 10 bases; unmatched bases: 14. The CDR3 DNA reads as TGTGCCAGCAGCCAAGAGGGGAAAACACAGGGGAAGGGAAAACTGTTTTTT. Residues: CASSQEGKTQGKGKLFF.

This clone has more than one count but fewer than ten. J is TRBJ2-5 and V is TRBV6-2 or TRBV6-3; 8 bases match TRBD1. The J segment lost 4 bases and the V segment lost 4 bases, leaving 5 bases of the junction unmatched. The CDR3 length is 14 residues. Looked up from germline, CDR1 is MNHEY and CDR2 is SVGEGT. The CDR3 nucleotides read TGTGCCAGCAGTTCGCAGGGGGCCCGAGAGACCCAGTACTTC. It encodes CASSSQGARETQYF.

The chain uses TRBV5-5 and TRBJ2-3; 8 bases line up with TRBD2. Germline lookup yields CDR1 SGHKS and CDR2 YYEKEE (reference sequence). The J segment lost 2 bases and the V segment lost 4 bases, leaving 9 bases of the junction unmatched. The CDR3 totals 16 residues. The DNA of the CDR3 is TGTGCCAGCAGCCACCGGGGGGGCCTGTACACAGATACGCAGTATTTT. Its protein product is CASSHRGGLYTDTQYF.

CDR3 protein: CASSVWAYGYTF. DNA of the CDR3: TGTGCCAGTAGTGTTTGGGCGTATGGCTACACCTTC. The chain uses TRBV19 and TRBJ1-2, with D unresolved. The germline gives CDR1 LNHDA, CDR2 SQIVND (reference sequence). This CDR3 is built from 12 residues. Trimming stripped 5 bases from V and 5 bases from J, with 9 bases between.

This clone ranks as medium-sized. The V gene is TRBV27, the J gene TRBJ2-1; 7 bases align to TRBD2. This CDR3 comprises 16 residues. V was clipped by 6 bases and J by 0 bases; unmatched bases: 8. CDR1 is MNHEY and CDR2 is SMNVEV in the germline V gene (reference sequence). The CDR3 nucleotides read TGTGCCAGCAGCTCTGGGGGGGTGAGCTCCTACAATGAGCAGTTCTTC. Protein product: CASSSGGVSSYNEQFF.

This chain links TRBV15 with TRBJ1-2, with D perhaps matching TRBD1 (5 bases). Germline V gene data show CDR1 as LNHNV and CDR2 as YYDKDF (reference sequence). The V end was cut by 0 bases, the J end by 4 bases, with 12 bases between. CDR3 length equals 15 residues. CDR3 in amino acids: CATSREVAGLYGYTF. CDR3 bases: TGTGCCACCAGCAGAGAGGTAGCAGGGCTCTATGGCTACACCTTC.

The chain combines TRBV3-1 (or the pseudogene TRBV3-2) with TRBJ2-5; D is unresolved. The germline V and J ends were trimmed by 5 bases and 5 bases, with 6 bases remaining between them. Germline values: CDR1 LGHDT, CDR2 YNNKEL (reference sequence). The CDR3 totals 11 residues. CDR3 sequence (DNA): TGTGCCAGCAGCTCTATGGAGACCCAGTACTTC. Its translation is CASSSMETQYF.

The chain carries TRBV5-6 and TRBJ2-1; TRBD2 might be the D (5 bases). This CDR3 has 16 amino acids. Germline loops: CDR1 SGHDT, CDR2 YYEEEE. V gave up 0 bases and J gave up 0 bases, with 10 bases separating them. CDR3 coding DNA: TGTGCCAGCAGCTTGGACGAGCGGAGCTCCTACAATGAGCAGTTCTTC. As protein: CASSLDERSSYNEQFF.

The V and J genes are TRBV7-2 and TRBJ1-5, with D possibly matching TRBD1 (5 bases). CDR3 size: 15 residues. From germline, CDR1 is SGHTA and CDR2 FQGNSA. V lost 0 bases, J lost 6 bases, and 12 bases lay in between. The CDR3 here is CASSLAGGSGQPQHF. CDR3 DNA sequence: TGTGCCAGCAGCTTAGCCGGGGGGTCGGGTCAGCCCCAGCATTTT.

The chain links TRBV4-3 to TRBJ2-1; 8 bases are shared with TRBD2. The CDR3 length is 18 residues. V lost 1 base, J lost 4 bases, and 12 bases stayed unmatched. CDR1 is LGHNA, CDR2 YSLEER, per germline. CDR3 protein: CASSQVISGTRKYNEQFF. The DNA of the CDR3 is TGCGCCAGCAGCCAAGTAATTTCCGGGACTAGAAAATACAATGAGCAGTTCTTC.

The V and J genes are TRBV7-8 and TRBJ1-4, with a tentative D call TRBD1 (5 bases). Germline CDR1 reads SGHVS; CDR2 reads FQNEAQ. The CDR3 has 16 amino acids. V lost 1 base to trimming and J lost 2 bases, with 11 bases between them. CDR3 region: CASSLDSGGTNEKLFF. The CDR3 DNA is TGTGCCAGCAGCTTAGACAGTGGGGGGACTAATGAAAAACTGTTTTTT.

The chain is built from TRBV5-8 and TRBJ1-1; TRBD1 aligns across 11 bases. J lost 6 bases, V lost 4 bases, and 17 bases had no gene match. The germline CDR1 and CDR2 sequences are SGHTS and YDEGEE. This CDR3 is built from 18 residues. CDR3 protein: CASSPGQGAGGSRAEAFF. In DNA, the CDR3 is TGTGCCAGCAGCCCAGGACAGGGGGCGGGGGGGTCGAGGGCTGAAGCTTTCTTT.

The rearrangement uses TRBV2 and TRBJ2-2, with 8 bases aligning to TRBD1. CDR3 size: 15 residues. V shed 6 bases and J 4 bases; nucleotides not matched to a gene: 7. Per germline, CDR1 SNHLY and CDR2 FYNNEI. The CDR3 reads CASSRQGKSTGELFF. As DNA, the CDR3 is TGTGCCAGCAGCAGACAGGGGAAGAGCACCGGGGAGCTGTTTTTT.

The chain recombines TRBV7-3 with TRBJ2-1; TRBD2 is a possible D gene (6 bases). The CDR3 length is 15 residues. With 3 bases removed from V and 7 bases from J, the gap between germline ends came to 16 bases. Germline loops: CDR1 SGHTA, CDR2 FQGTGA. Written as DNA, the CDR3 is TGTGCCAGCAGCTTGCAAGGACTACCCTCGAATGAGCAGTTCTTC. Protein product: CASSLQGLPSNEQFF.

The rearrangement links TRBV5-5 to TRBJ2-7, with TRBD2 matching over 10 bases. The CDR3 totals 14 residues. V was clipped by 4 bases and J by 4 bases; unmatched bases: 5. The germline gives CDR1 SGHKS, CDR2 YYEKEE (reference sequence). CDR3 nucleotides: TGTGCCAGCAGCCTGGGGACTAGCGCATACGAGCAGTACTTC. Protein sequence: CASSLGTSAYEQYF.

The chain has TRBV4-1 and TRBJ2-2, with TRBD2 as a possible D gene (5 bases). The length of the CDR3 is 15 residues. The V end was cut by 3 bases, the J end by 6 bases, with 14 bases between. The germline gives CDR1 MGHRA, CDR2 YSYEKL. This CDR3 is CASSHHPTSPGELFF. CDR3 nucleotide sequence: TGCGCCAGCAGCCACCACCCAACTAGTCCCGGGGAGCTGTTTTTT.

V and J are TRBV29-1 and TRBJ2-1; 11 bases align to TRBD2. Germline V gene sequence: CDR1 SQVTM, CDR2 ANQGSEA. The J segment lost 10 bases and the V segment lost 2 bases, leaving 7 bases of the junction unmatched. The CDR3 extends over 14 amino acids. CDR3 sequence (DNA): TGCAGCGTTGAATGGTCACTAGCGGGAGACGAGCAGTTCTTC. Translating it yields CSVEWSLAGDEQFF.

This chain connects TRBV4-2 to TRBJ2-5, with D maybe TRBD1 (5 bases). V gave up 4 bases and J gave up 5 bases, with 11 bases separating them. The CDR3 has 13 residues. CDR1 is LGHNA, CDR2 YNFKEQ, per germline. The CDR3 loop is CASSPTGAETQYF. The CDR3 DNA is TGTGCCAGCAGCCCCACAGGAGCGGAGACCCAGTACTTC.

The CDR3 loop is CASSSIPSEEAFF. CDR3 coding DNA: TGTGCCAGCAGCTCAATACCCAGCGAAGAAGCTTTCTTT. The chain joins TRBV11-3 to TRBJ1-1; no clear D gene. Germline lookup yields CDR1 SGHNT and CDR2 YENEEA. V was pared by 4 bases and J by 8 bases, with 14 bases between. The length of the CDR3 is 13 residues.

The rearrangement uses TRBV7-3 and TRBJ2-5, with D hard to call. V lost 4 bases and J 1 base, leaving 7 bases between the germline ends. The germline V gene encodes CDR1 SGHTA and CDR2 FQGTGA. The CDR3 runs to 13 residues. CDR3 in DNA: TGTGCCAGCAGCTCCAGCGTCCAAGAGACCCAGTACTTC. It yields the protein CASSSSVQETQYF.